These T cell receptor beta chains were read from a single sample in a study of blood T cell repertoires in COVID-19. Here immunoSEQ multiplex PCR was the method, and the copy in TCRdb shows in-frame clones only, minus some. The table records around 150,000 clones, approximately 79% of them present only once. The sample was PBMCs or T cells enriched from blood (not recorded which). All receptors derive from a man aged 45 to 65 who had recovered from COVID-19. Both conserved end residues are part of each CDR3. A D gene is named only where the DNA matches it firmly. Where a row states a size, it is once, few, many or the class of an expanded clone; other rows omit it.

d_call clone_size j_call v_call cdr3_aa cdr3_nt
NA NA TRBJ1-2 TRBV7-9 CASSLQGNGYTF TGTGCCAGCAGCTTACAGGGAAACGGCTACACCTTC
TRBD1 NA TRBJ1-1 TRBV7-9 CASSLTGTANTEAFF TGTGCCAGCAGCCTTACCGGGACAGCGAACACTGAAGCTTTCTTT
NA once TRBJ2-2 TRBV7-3 CASSQGHKNTGELFF TGTGCCAGCAGCCAGGGCCATAAGAACACCGGGGAGCTGTTTTTT
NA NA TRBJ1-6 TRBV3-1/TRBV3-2 CASSQGPGNSPLHF TGTGCCAGCAGCCAAGGGCCGGGGAATTCACCCCTCCACTTT
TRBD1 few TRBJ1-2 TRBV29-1 CSVSGTGSDGYTF TGCAGCGTATCTGGGACAGGGTCGGATGGCTACACCTTC
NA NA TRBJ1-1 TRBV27 CASSLSPGGTEAFF TGTGCCAGCAGTTTATCGCCGGGGGGCACTGAAGCTTTCTTT
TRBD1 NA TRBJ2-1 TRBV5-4 CASSLGQGNNEQFF TGTGCCAGCAGCTTAGGACAGGGGAACAATGAGCAGTTCTTC
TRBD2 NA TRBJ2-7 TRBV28 CASSLGLAGPFYEQYF TGTGCCAGCAGTTTGGGGCTAGCGGGGCCCTTCTACGAGCAGTACTTC
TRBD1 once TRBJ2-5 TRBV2 CASTRDREETQYF TGTGCCAGCACCCGGGACAGGGAAGAGACCCAGTACTTC
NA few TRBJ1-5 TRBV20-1 CSAPNQPQHF TGCAGTGCTCCTAATCAGCCCCAGCATTTT
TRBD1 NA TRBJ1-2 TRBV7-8 CASSPALQGANYGYTF TGTGCCAGCAGCCCGGCCCTTCAGGGGGCCAATTATGGCTACACCTTC
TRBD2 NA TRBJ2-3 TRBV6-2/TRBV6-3 CASSTSGGGAGDTQYF TGTGCCAGCAGCACGTCTGGCGGGGGGGCGGGAGATACGCAGTATTTT
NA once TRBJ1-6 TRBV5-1 CASSPGKNSPLHF TGCGCCAGCAGCCCAGGGAAAAATTCACCCCTCCACTTT
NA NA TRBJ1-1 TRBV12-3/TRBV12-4 CASSVTAEAFF TGTGCCAGCAGTGTGACTGCTGAAGCTTTCTTT
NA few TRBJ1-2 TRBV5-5 CASSPGTIDGYTF TGTGCCAGCAGCCCCGGGACAATAGATGGCTACACCTTC
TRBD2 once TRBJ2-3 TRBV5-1 CASCGVGGGAPDTQYF TGCGCCAGCTGCGGGGTGGGCGGGGGGGCTCCAGATACGCAGTATTTT
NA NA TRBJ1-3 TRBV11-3 CASSISGSSGNTIYF TGTGCCAGCAGCATCAGCGGGTCCTCTGGAAACACCATATATTTT
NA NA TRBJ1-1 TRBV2 CASKSRETLNTEAFF TGTGCCAGCAAGAGCCGGGAGACATTGAACACTGAAGCTTTCTTT
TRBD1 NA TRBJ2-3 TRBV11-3 CASSFNRGSGDTQYF TGTGCCAGCAGCTTTAACAGGGGATCGGGGGATACGCAGTATTTT
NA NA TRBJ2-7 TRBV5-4 CASSLPGTTYEQYF TGTGCCAGCAGCTTGCCTGGGACAACCTACGAGCAGTACTTC
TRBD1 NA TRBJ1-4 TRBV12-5 CASGLLGQGFTNEKLFF TGTGCTAGTGGTTTGTTGGGACAGGGGTTCACTAATGAAAAACTGTTTTTT
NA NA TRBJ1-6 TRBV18 CASSPKSLDNSPLHF TGTGCCAGCTCACCTAAGAGTCTGGATAATTCACCCCTCCACTTT
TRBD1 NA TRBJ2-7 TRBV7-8 CASTKDRGLTYEQYF TGTGCCAGCACGAAAGACAGGGGATTAACCTACGAGCAGTACTTC
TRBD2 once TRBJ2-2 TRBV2 CASKLAGNTGELFF TGTGCCAGCAAACTAGCGGGTAATACCGGGGAGCTGTTTTTT
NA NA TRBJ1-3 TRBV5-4 CASSSSTRSGNTIYF TGTGCCAGCAGTTCTTCTACCCGCTCTGGAAACACCATATATTTT
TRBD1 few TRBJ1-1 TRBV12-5 CASGPGQGAWATEAFF TGTGCTAGTGGTCCGGGACAGGGGGCCTGGGCCACTGAAGCTTTCTTT
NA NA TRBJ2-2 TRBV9 CASSVAGVDAGELFF TGTGCCAGCAGCGTAGCTGGAGTAGACGCCGGGGAGCTGTTTTTT
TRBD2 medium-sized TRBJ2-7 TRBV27 CASSPQLAVLYEQYF TGTGCCAGCAGCCCCCAGCTAGCGGTATTGTACGAGCAGTACTTC
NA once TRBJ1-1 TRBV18 CASSPAGAMNTEAFF TGTGCCAGCTCACCCGCGGGGGCGATGAACACTGAAGCTTTCTTT
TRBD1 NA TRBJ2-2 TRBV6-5 CASNRDRETGELFF TGTGCCAGCAACCGGGACAGGGAAACCGGGGAGCTGTTTTTT
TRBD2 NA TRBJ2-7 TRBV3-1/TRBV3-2 CASSRLAGDHEQYF TGTGCCAGCAGCCGACTGGCGGGGGACCACGAGCAGTACTTC
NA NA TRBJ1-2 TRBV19 CASSIRGSGYTF TGTGCCAGTAGTATACGGGGGTCTGGCTACACCTTC
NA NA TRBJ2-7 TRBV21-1 CASSPSAGWDYEQYF TGTGCCAGCAGCCCTTCTGCGGGATGGGACTACGAGCAGTACTTC
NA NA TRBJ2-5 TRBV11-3 CASSARLQETQYF TGTGCCAGCAGCGCCCGACTACAAGAGACCCAGTACTTC
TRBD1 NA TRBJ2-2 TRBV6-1 CASSDRDRGNTGELFF TGTGCCAGCAGTGACCGGGACAGGGGGAACACCGGGGAGCTGTTTTTT
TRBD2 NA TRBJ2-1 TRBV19 CASSPWTSGGYNEQFF TGTGCCAGTAGTCCCTGGACTAGCGGGGGTTACAATGAGCAGTTCTTC
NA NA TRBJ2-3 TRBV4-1 CASRAGTLTDTQYF TGCGCCAGCAGGGCGGGGACCCTCACAGATACGCAGTATTTT
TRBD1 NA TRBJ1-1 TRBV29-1 CSVGTGLANTEAFF TGCAGCGTTGGGACAGGGTTAGCGAACACTGAAGCTTTCTTT
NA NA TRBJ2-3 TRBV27 CASSLRASWVGDTQYF TGTGCCAGCAGTTTAAGGGCTAGCTGGGTGGGAGATACGCAGTATTTT
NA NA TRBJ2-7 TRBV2 CASSVSGKYEQYF TGTGCCAGCAGTGTCTCAGGGAAATACGAGCAGTACTTC
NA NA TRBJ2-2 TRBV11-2 CASSLAAGGELFF TGTGCCAGCAGCCTAGCCGCGGGCGGGGAGCTGTTTTTT
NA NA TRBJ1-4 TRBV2 CASSVTETTNEKLFF TGTGCCAGCAGTGTGACTGAGACAACTAATGAAAAACTGTTTTTT
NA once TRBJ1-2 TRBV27 CASSLSGANYGYTF TGTGCCAGCAGTTTATCAGGGGCCAACTATGGCTACACCTTC
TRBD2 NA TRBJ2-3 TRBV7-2 CASSLATSGGGGQYF TGTGCCAGCAGCTTAGCGACTAGCGGGGGAGGGGGGCAGTATTTT
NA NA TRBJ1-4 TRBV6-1 CASSERGRGGVNEKLFF TGTGCCAGCAGTGAAAGGGGGAGGGGAGGAGTGAATGAAAAACTGTTTTTT
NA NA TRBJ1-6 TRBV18 CASSPLKGRVSYNSPLHF TGTGCCAGCTCACCACTTAAGGGGCGCGTCTCCTATAATTCACCCCTCCACTTT
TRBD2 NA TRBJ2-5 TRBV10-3 CAIASGGGKRETQYF TGTGCCATCGCTAGCGGGGGCGGGAAGCGGGAGACCCAGTACTTC
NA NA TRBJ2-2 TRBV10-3 CAISESEGRIASTGELFF TGTGCCATCAGTGAGTCGGAGGGCAGGATCGCTTCCACCGGGGAGCTGTTTTTT
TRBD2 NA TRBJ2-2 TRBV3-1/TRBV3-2 CASSPRGARTGELFF TGTGCCAGCAGCCCGCGGGGGGCGAGAACCGGGGAGCTGTTTTTT
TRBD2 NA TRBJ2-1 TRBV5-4 CASSRDTSGGVSEDEQFF TGTGCCAGCAGCCGGGATACTAGCGGGGGGGTCTCGGAGGATGAGCAGTTCTTC